The entry below describes one T cell receptor beta chain. The germline gene is not matched at one end of the junction; a read error may be the cause. These data originate in a study of blood T cell repertoires in COVID-19. The CDR3 spans 11 residues. Germline lookup yields CDR1 SNHLY and CDR2 FYNNEI. Sequencing was performed with immunoSEQ multiplex PCR; in TCRdb, only in-frame clones are kept and a portion is missing. The sample has roughly 250,000 clones, around 86% seen once. The source of this sequence is a man aged 35 to 55 who had recovered from COVID-19. The chain recombines TRBV2 with TRBJ2-7; maybe TRBD2 (5 bases). The sample taken for sequencing was peripheral blood. The CDR3 DNA reads TGTGCCAGCAGGGAAGCGGAGGTGCAGTACTTC. Translated, it gives CASREAEVQYF.